The 3 T cell receptor beta chains below were found in one sample sequenced in a study of blood T cell repertoires in COVID-19. Clones were read by immunoSEQ multiplex PCR, and TCRdb kept only the in-frame ones, dropping some. Of fewer than 95,000 clones listed, 85% to 90% are singletons. The sequenced material came from peripheral blood. These receptors originate from a woman over 75 with acute or convalescent COVID-19.

This rearrangement joins TRBV12-3 or TRBV12-4 to TRBJ2-1; D perhaps matches TRBD1 (5 bases). Trimming cost V 3 bases and J 6 bases, with 9 bases left between them. This CDR3 is built from 13 residues. The chain's CDR3 is CASSLQDINEQFF. CDR3 DNA: TGTGCCAGCAGTTTGCAGGACATCAATGAGCAGTTCTTC.

The CDR3 here is CASRAWTGTRNEQYF. The CDR3 bases are TGCGCCAGCAGAGCTTGGACAGGGACGAGGAACGAGCAGTACTTC. V usage is TRBV5-1 and J usage is TRBJ2-7; 8 nucleotides align to TRBD1. Germline CDR1 reads SGHRS; CDR2 reads YFSETQ. The CDR3 covers 15 residues. V trimming: 5 bases; J trimming: 5 bases; junction bases outside the gene matches: 12.

V and J are TRBV5-1 and TRBJ1-2, with D unclear. The germline V gene encodes CDR1 SGHRS and CDR2 YFSETQ. Trimming removed 4 bases from V and 4 bases from J, with 14 bases in between. This CDR3 has 14 amino acids. Here the CDR3 reads CASSDNKTPYGYTF. The CDR3 DNA reads TGCGCCAGCAGCGACAACAAAACTCCCTATGGCTACACCTTC.